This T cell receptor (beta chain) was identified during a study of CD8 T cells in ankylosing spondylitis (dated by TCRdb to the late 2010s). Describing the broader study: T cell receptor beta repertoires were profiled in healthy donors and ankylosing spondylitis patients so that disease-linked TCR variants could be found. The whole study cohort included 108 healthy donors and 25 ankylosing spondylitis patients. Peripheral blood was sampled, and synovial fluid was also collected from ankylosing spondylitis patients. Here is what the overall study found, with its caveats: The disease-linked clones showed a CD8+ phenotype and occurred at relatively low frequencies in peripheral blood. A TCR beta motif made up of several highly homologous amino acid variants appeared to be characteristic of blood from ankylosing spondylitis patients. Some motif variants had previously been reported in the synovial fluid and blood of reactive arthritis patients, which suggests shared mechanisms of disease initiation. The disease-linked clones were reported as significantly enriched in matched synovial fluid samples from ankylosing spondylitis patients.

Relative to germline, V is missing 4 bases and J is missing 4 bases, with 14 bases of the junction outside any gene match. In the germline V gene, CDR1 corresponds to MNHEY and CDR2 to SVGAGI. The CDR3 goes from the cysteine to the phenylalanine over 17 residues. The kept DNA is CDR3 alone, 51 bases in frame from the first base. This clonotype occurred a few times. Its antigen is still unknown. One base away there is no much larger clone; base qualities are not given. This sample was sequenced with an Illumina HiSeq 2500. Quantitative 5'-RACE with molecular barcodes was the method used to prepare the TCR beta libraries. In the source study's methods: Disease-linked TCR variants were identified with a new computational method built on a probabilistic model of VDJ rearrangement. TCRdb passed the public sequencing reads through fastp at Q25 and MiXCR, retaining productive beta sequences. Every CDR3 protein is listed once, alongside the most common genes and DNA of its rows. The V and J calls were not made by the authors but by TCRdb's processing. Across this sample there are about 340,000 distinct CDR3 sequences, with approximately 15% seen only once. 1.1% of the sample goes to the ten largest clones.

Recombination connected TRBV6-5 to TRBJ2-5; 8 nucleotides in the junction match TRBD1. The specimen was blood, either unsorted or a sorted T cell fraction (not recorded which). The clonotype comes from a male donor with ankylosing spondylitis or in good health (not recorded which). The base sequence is TGTGCCAGCAGTTTCACAGGGGGACAACTTTCGGGAGAGACCCAGTACTTC. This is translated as CASSFTGGQLSGETQYF.